The 32 T cell receptor beta chains presented below share a single source sample, sequenced in a study of cytotoxic CD8 clonotypes in ibrutinib-treated CLL. Libraries were prepared by immunoSEQ multiplex PCR; TCRdb keeps only in-frame clonotypes and omits some of them. The sample records 68,000 or so clones, 68% being singletons. The sequencing here drew on PBMCs, taken after 12 months of ibrutinib treatment. These receptors all stem from a human donor with chronic lymphocytic leukemia.

V is TRBV7-8 and J is TRBJ2-7; TRBD2 is a possible D gene (6 bases). CDR3 size: 15 residues. The germline V gene has CDR1 SGHVS and CDR2 FQNEAQ. Trimming stripped 2 bases from V and 4 bases from J, with 15 bases between. The CDR3 reads CASSLTETGAYEQYF. DNA for the CDR3: TGTGCCAGCAGCTTAACAGAAACGGGAGCTTACGAGCAGTACTTC.

This clone has a handful of counts. The chain's CDR3 is CALGRSSTNSPLHF. The CDR3 DNA reads as TGTGCCCTTGGACGGAGCTCAACCAATTCACCCCTCCACTTT. The V gene is TRBV30, the J gene TRBJ1-6; D is uncertain. Between the trimmed V and J ends, which lost 8 bases and 7 bases, there was a span of 18 bases. Germline V gene sequence: CDR1 GTSNPN, CDR2 SVGIG (reference sequence). The CDR3 runs 14 residues.

The rearrangement links TRBV9 to TRBJ1-4; 7 bases match TRBD1. CDR3 length: 15 residues. With V trimmed by 0 bases and J by 6 bases, 5 bases remained unmatched. CDR1 and CDR2 (germline): SGDLS, YYNGEE. The DNA of the CDR3 is TGTGCCAGCAGCGTAGCGACAGGGAGGCATGAAAAACTGTTTTTT. Translation gives CASSVATGRHEKLFF.

J is TRBJ2-3 and V is TRBV5-4, with 7 positions matching TRBD2. After removal of 0 bases from V and 0 bases from J, the junction contained 4 bases not matched to a gene. The V gene's germline CDR1 is SGHNT and CDR2 YYREEE (reference sequence). This CDR3 is built from 16 residues. CDR3 sequence reads: CASSLGLAASTDTQYF. CDR3 bases: TGTGCCAGCAGCTTGGGGCTAGCGGCCAGCACAGATACGCAGTATTTT. The complete variable domain, with remaining parts taken from reference TRBV5-4 and TRBJ2-3, reads ETGVTQSPTHLIKTRGQQVTLRCSSQSGHNTVSWYQQALGQGPQFIFQYYREEENGRGNFPPRFSGLQFPNYSSELNVNALELDDSALYLCASSLGLAASTDTQYFGPGTRLTVL.

V usage is TRBV7-3 and J usage is TRBJ2-1; 10 bases are a match to TRBD1. The CDR3 is 16 amino acids. CDR1 and CDR2 from the germline V gene are SGHTA and FQGTGA. Trimming removed 0 bases from V and 12 bases from J; junction bases left unmatched: 11. The CDR3 region is CASSLTKTGTGVGQFF. CDR3 nucleotides: TGTGCCAGCAGCTTAACGAAGACCGGGACAGGGGTCGGGCAGTTCTTC. Variable domain in full (rest from reference TRBV7-3 and TRBJ2-1): GAGVSQTPSNKVTEKGKYVELRCDPISGHTALYWYRQSLGQGPEFLIYFQGTGAADDSGLPNDRFFAVRPEGSVSTLKIQRTERGDSAVYLCASSLTKTGTGVGQFFGPGTRLTVL.

The chain has TRBV18 and TRBJ2-7, with 7 positions matching TRBD1. In germline, CDR1 is KGHSH, CDR2 LQKENI. The V segment lost 2 bases and the J segment 0 bases; nucleotides outside the gene matches: 10. This CDR3 is 17 amino acids long. CDR3 in amino acids: CASSPGTVFASSYEQYF. CDR3 nucleotides: TGTGCCAGCTCACCAGGGACAGTCTTTGCAAGCTCCTACGAGCAGTACTTC.

The chain recombines TRBV4-3 with TRBJ1-2, with TRBD1 matching over 8 bases. This CDR3 is built from 13 residues. The V segment lost 0 bases and the J segment 10 bases; nucleotides outside the gene matches: 4. From germline, CDR1 is LGHNA and CDR2 YSLEER. Here the CDR3 reads CASSQDLQGVYTF. The CDR3 bases are TGCGCCAGCAGCCAAGATTTACAGGGGGTCTACACCTTC.

This clone occurred a few times. The rearrangement links TRBV7-9 to TRBJ2-3, with 7 bases lining up with TRBD2. V trimming: 5 bases; J trimming: 7 bases; junction bases outside the gene matches: 3. The CDR3 is made up of 12 amino acids. The V gene's germline CDR1 is SEHNR and CDR2 FQNEAQ (reference sequence). In nucleotides, the CDR3 is TGTGCCAGCAGCATGGGGGGGTATACGCAGTATTTT. Amino acids: CASSMGGYTQYF.

The V call is TRBV10-3, the J call TRBJ2-2; TRBD2 agrees at 8 bases. CDR1 is ENHRY, CDR2 SYGVKD, per germline. This CDR3 comprises 15 residues. Trimming cost V 4 bases and J 5 bases; bases outside gene matches: 6. The CDR3 DNA follows: TGTGCCATCAGTGCCGGGACTAGAAGTACCGGGGAGCTGTTTTTT. Amino acids: CAISAGTRSTGELFF.

Here the CDR3 reads CASSDGTFGNTIYF. Written as DNA, the CDR3 is TGCGCCAGCAGTGATGGGACATTTGGAAACACCATATATTTT. The V gene is TRBV10-1, the J gene TRBJ1-3; maybe TRBD1 (6 bases). Germline CDR1 is WNHNN and CDR2 is SYGVQD (reference sequence). Trimming removed 3 bases at V and 3 bases at J, with 9 bases between. The length of the CDR3 is 14 residues.

The J gene is TRBJ2-1, the V gene TRBV4-3; D is possibly TRBD2 (6 bases). Germline-derived CDR1 and CDR2 are LGHNA and YSLEER. V was shortened by 1 base and J by 5 bases, with 15 bases between the two germline ends. The CDR3 is 16 amino acids. The CDR3 sequence: CASSQAWGVANNEQFF. The CDR3 bases are TGCGCCAGCAGCCAAGCGTGGGGGGTGGCTAACAATGAGCAGTTCTTC.

The chain has TRBV14 and TRBJ2-1; D possibly corresponds to TRBD1 (5 bases). The V end lost 4 bases, the J end lost 4 bases, and 8 bases lay between the germline ends. CDR1 and CDR2 from the germline V gene are SGHDN and FVKESK. The CDR3 consists of 13 residues. CDR3 nucleotides: TGTGCCAGCAGCCCCCGACAGTACAATGAGCAGTTCTTC. It codes for CASSPRQYNEQFF.

This chain links TRBV4-1 with TRBJ1-3; D is ambiguous. This CDR3 is built from 16 residues. CDR1 MGHRA and CDR2 YSYEKL come from the germline V gene. V lost 0 bases and J lost 0, with 9 bases in between. The CDR3 region is CASSQDFGLSGNTIYF. The CDR3 DNA sequence: TGCGCCAGCAGCCAAGATTTCGGGCTCTCTGGAAACACCATATATTTT.

This clone was recorded a few times. The J gene is TRBJ2-7, the V gene TRBV6-1; D is unclear. With 1 base removed from V and 3 bases from J, the gap between germline ends came to 10 bases. Germline CDR1 is MNHNS and CDR2 is SASEGT. This CDR3 has 14 amino acids. CDR3: CASSEVLHLYEQYF. For the CDR3, the DNA is TGTGCCAGCAGTGAAGTTCTACACCTCTACGAGCAGTACTTC.

The genes are TRBV5-1 and TRBJ1-1; a weak D match, TRBD1 (5 bases). Germline V lookup: CDR1 SGHRS, CDR2 YFSETQ. The CDR3 totals 15 residues. V lost 4 bases and J 3 bases, leaving 16 bases between the germline ends. The CDR3 protein is CASSPRARADTEAFF. The CDR3 DNA sequence: TGCGCCAGCAGCCCCAGGGCCCGTGCGGACACTGAAGCTTTCTTT. Based on the CDR3 plus reference TRBV5-1 and TRBJ1-1, the full variable domain is KAGVTQTPRYLIKTRGQQVTLSCSPISGHRSVSWYQQTPGQGLQFLFEYFSETQRNKGNFPGRFSGRQFSNSRSEMNVSTLELGDSALYLCASSPRARADTEAFFGQGTRLTVV.

This clone has just a few counts. J is TRBJ1-2 and V is TRBV13; D might be TRBD1 (5 bases). The V end lost 5 bases, the J end lost 4 bases, and 17 bases lay between the germline ends. This CDR3 is built from 15 residues. Germline V gene data show CDR1 as PRHDT and CDR2 as FYEKMQ (reference sequence). DNA for the CDR3: TGTGCCAGCAGCCCATCGGGACGGGAGGGCTATGGCTACACCTTC. It is translated as CASSPSGREGYGYTF.

This clone showed up just a few times. The V gene is TRBV5-1, the J gene TRBJ2-2, with D perhaps matching TRBD1 (5 bases). V lost 0 bases to trimming and J lost 4 bases, with 10 bases between them. Germline assignment: CDR1 SGHRS and CDR2 YFSETQ. This CDR3 has 15 amino acids. CDR3 protein: CASSLGQGGTGELFF. In nucleotides, the CDR3 is TGCGCCAGCAGCTTGGGGCAGGGTGGCACCGGGGAGCTGTTTTTT.

This rearrangement joins TRBV7-2 to TRBJ2-3; D might be TRBD2 (6 bases). The germline CDR1 and CDR2 sequences are SGHTA and FQGNSA. The V end lost 5 bases, the J end lost 6 bases, and 15 bases lay between the germline ends. This CDR3 comprises 14 residues. The CDR3 loop reads CASSDGDFVDTQYF. As DNA, the CDR3 is TGTGCCAGCAGCGACGGGGACTTTGTGGATACGCAGTATTTT. The full variable domain, with the rest looked up from reference TRBV7-2 and TRBJ2-3, is GAGVSQSPSNKVTEKGKDVELRCDPISGHTALYWYRQSLGQGLEFLIYFQGNSAPDKSGLPSDRFSAERTGGSVSTLTIQRTQQEDSAVYLCASSDGDFVDTQYFGPGTRLTVL.

This sequence joins TRBV15 and TRBJ2-3; no clear D gene. V was clipped by 0 bases and J by 5 bases, with 6 bases between them. The CDR3 extends over 13 amino acids. The germline gives CDR1 LNHNV, CDR2 YYDKDF (reference sequence). The CDR3 is CATSRDGQDTQYF. The CDR3 DNA reads TGTGCCACCAGCAGAGATGGTCAAGATACGCAGTATTTT.

The CDR3 coding sequence is TGTGCCAGCTCACCTGCAGGGCCAGCTGGCTACACCTTC. This encodes CASSPAGPAGYTF. The genes are TRBV18 and TRBJ1-2; D is perhaps TRBD1 (5 bases). The CDR3 is 13 residues long. The V end was cut by 3 bases, the J end by 7 bases, with 12 bases between. Germline assignment: CDR1 KGHSH and CDR2 LQKENI.

This chain links TRBV9 with TRBJ2-3; D gene unclear. With 0 bases removed from V and 2 bases from J, the gap between germline ends came to 13 bases. The V gene's germline CDR1 is SGDLS and CDR2 YYNGEE. This CDR3 has 16 amino acids. CDR3 DNA: TGTGCCAGCAGCGTAGCTACGGGCGGAGTCACAGATACGCAGTATTTT. Protein sequence: CASSVATGGVTDTQYF.

The chain has TRBV29-1 and TRBJ1-3; D not certain. Germline CDR1 SQVTM, CDR2 ANQGSEA. Trimming pared 6 bases from V and 2 bases from J, leaving 11 bases between. CDR3 length: 13 amino acids. The CDR3, as DNA: TGCAGCGTCCAAGCTCAGACTGGAAACACCATATATTTT. It codes for CSVQAQTGNTIYF.

This rearrangement joins TRBV5-4 to TRBJ1-1; 7 bases agree with TRBD1. Germline lookup yields CDR1 SGHNT and CDR2 YYREEE (reference sequence). V lost 2 bases, J lost 4 bases, and 11 bases stayed unmatched. CDR3 length: 16 residues. The CDR3 here is CASSFKRGLDRTEAFF. In DNA, the CDR3 is TGTGCCAGCAGCTTTAAGAGGGGGCTAGATCGCACTGAAGCTTTCTTT.

This clone has a single count. DNA of the CDR3: TGTGCCAGCAGCCTCACCCCTCAACCGAACTATGGCTACACCTTC. Amino acids: CASSLTPQPNYGYTF. The chain combines TRBV7-9 with TRBJ1-2, with D unclear. Germline V CDR1 and CDR2: SEHNR, FQNEAQ (reference sequence). This CDR3 region has 15 residues. V lost 5 bases to trimming and J lost 2 bases, with 15 bases between them.

The chain recombines TRBV5-1 with TRBJ2-2, with 11 bases that match TRBD1. V trimming: 2 bases; J trimming: 2 bases; junction bases outside the gene matches: 2. The CDR3 loop spans 16 amino acids. Per germline, CDR1 SGHRS and CDR2 YFSETQ. The CDR3 DNA reads TGCGCCAGCAGCTTTGGACAGGGGGCTAACACCGGGGAGCTGTTTTTT. Amino acid sequence: CASSFGQGANTGELFF.

CDR3 protein: CASSSWGGNQPQHF. CDR3 nucleotide sequence: TGTGCCAGCAGCTCGTGGGGGGGGAATCAGCCCCAGCATTTT. V usage is TRBV10-3 and J usage is TRBJ1-5; D perhaps matches TRBD1 (5 bases). The germline V gene encodes CDR1 ENHRY and CDR2 SYGVKD. This CDR3 spans 14 amino acids. V was clipped by 10 bases and J by 4 bases, with 17 bases between them.

This clone was found a few times. The CDR3 DNA sequence: TGCGCCAGCAGCCAAGATCCCGGCCCCTATGGCTACACCTTC. Amino acids: CASSQDPGPYGYTF. The chain is built from TRBV4-1 and TRBJ1-2; D not certain. CDR1 and CDR2 (germline): MGHRA, YSYEKL. V lost 0 bases to trimming and J lost 4 bases, with 9 bases between them. The CDR3 has 14 amino acids.

J is TRBJ2-7 and V is TRBV7-9; D call uncertain. The V end was cut by 2 bases, the J end by 2 bases, with 10 bases between. This CDR3 region has 14 residues. Germline V gene lookup returns CDR1 SEHNR and CDR2 FQNEAQ (reference sequence). The CDR3 region has the DNA TGTGCCAGCAGCTTACTTGGACCGACCTACGAGCAGTACTTC. Protein product: CASSLLGPTYEQYF.

V usage is TRBV29-1 and J usage is TRBJ2-1, with 7 nucleotides matching TRBD1. The junction had 5 bases not matched to a gene; V was cut back by 6 bases and J by 3 bases. The CDR3 contains 13 residues. Per germline, CDR1 SQVTM and CDR2 ANQGSEA. The CDR3: CSVDRVGYNEQFF. Written as DNA, the CDR3 is TGCAGCGTCGACAGGGTGGGCTACAATGAGCAGTTCTTC.

The chain employs TRBV2 and TRBJ2-1, with TRBD2 identical over 9 bases. Trimming removed 3 bases from V and 3 bases from J; junction bases left unmatched: 3. Germline lookup yields CDR1 SNHLY and CDR2 FYNNEI. The CDR3 loop spans 15 amino acids. The chain's CDR3 is CASSDWRGGYNEQFF. The CDR3 region has the DNA TGTGCCAGCAGTGATTGGCGGGGGGGCTACAATGAGCAGTTCTTC.

The rearrangement joins TRBV6-1 to TRBJ2-7, with D tentatively TRBD2 (5 bases). There are 13 residues in the CDR3. CDR1 is MNHNS, CDR2 SASEGT, per germline. Trimming removed 5 bases at V and 3 bases at J, with 11 bases between. This chain's CDR3 is CASSLPGNYEQYF. DNA for the CDR3: TGTGCCAGCAGTCTACCCGGGAACTACGAGCAGTACTTC.

Only a few counts were recorded for this clone. The rearrangement joins TRBV5-4 to TRBJ1-6, with D tentatively TRBD1 (6 bases). Deletions cut 4 bases from V and 8 bases from J, with 13 bases between. CDR1 is SGHNT, CDR2 YYREEE, per germline (reference sequence). This CDR3 spans 14 amino acids. The DNA of the CDR3 is TGTGCCAGCAGCCTCAGGGGAAGGGATTCACCCCTCCACTTT. It encodes CASSLRGRDSPLHF. Based on the CDR3 plus reference TRBV5-4 and TRBJ1-6, the full variable domain is ETGVTQSPTHLIKTRGQQVTLRCSSQSGHNTVSWYQQALGQGPQFIFQYYREEENGRGNFPPRFSGLQFPNYSSELNVNALELDDSALYLCASSLRGRDSPLHFGNGTRLTVT.